What follows are 29 T cell receptor beta chains derived from one specimen sequenced in a study of PD-1 blockade in classical Hodgkin lymphoma. All trial patients relapsed after autologous stem cell transplantation. Profiling relied on immunoSEQ multiplex PCR, and the TCRdb table lists in-frame clones only, not all of them. The sample records 75,000 to 100,000 clones, 80% to 85% being singletons. The sequencing here drew on peripheral blood mononuclear cells (PBMCs), taken at baseline. These TCRs come from a human donor with classical Hodgkin lymphoma.

This chain connects TRBV5-6 to TRBJ2-2, with 8 bases that match TRBD1. The CDR3 has 16 residues. CDR1 is SGHDT and CDR2 is YYEEEE in the germline V gene. The V segment lost 0 bases and the J segment 7 bases; nucleotides outside the gene matches: 8. The CDR3 spells CASSLGPRGHGGELFF. CDR3 nucleotides: TGTGCCAGCAGCTTGGGGCCCAGGGGGCATGGCGGGGAGCTGTTTTTT.

This clone is labeled as medium-sized. The chain has TRBV7-6 and TRBJ1-1; D is undetermined. Trimming shortened V by 3 bases and J by 2 bases, and 7 bases separated the two germline ends. This CDR3 comprises 13 residues. Germline V lookup: CDR1 SGHVS, CDR2 FNYEAQ. DNA for the CDR3: TGTGCCAGCAGCTTTCGGGGAAACACTGAAGCTTTCTTT. Residues: CASSFRGNTEAFF.

The chain couples TRBV5-1 to TRBJ1-2; D is uncertain. The CDR3 contains 15 residues. CDR1 and CDR2 from the germline V gene are SGHRS and YFSETQ. The V gene lost 0 bases and the J gene lost 5 bases, with 14 bases spanning the gap. The CDR3 sequence is CASSLEAGDGYGYTF. CDR3 coding DNA: TGCGCCAGCAGCTTGGAAGCGGGTGACGGGTATGGCTACACCTTC.

This clone was found a few times. The V and J genes are TRBV27 and TRBJ2-1, with 11 bases fitting TRBD2. Germline CDR1 reads MNHEY; CDR2 reads SMNVEV (reference sequence). The CDR3 is 13 amino acids. Losses at the gene ends were 7 bases for V and 7 bases for J; bases not matched to a gene: 3. For the CDR3, the DNA is TGTGCCAGCATGCCTAGCGGGAGGAATGAGCAGTTCTTC. It specifies CASMPSGRNEQFF.

This clone showed up just once. The chain employs TRBV10-3 and TRBJ2-1, with TRBD2 identical over 9 bases. Germline V CDR1 and CDR2: ENHRY, SYGVKD. The J segment lost 7 bases and the V segment lost 4 bases, leaving 2 bases of the junction unmatched. The CDR3 has 13 residues. Written as DNA, the CDR3 is TGTGCCATCAGTGGGGGACTAGCAAATGAGCAGTTCTTC. The encoded protein is CAISGGLANEQFF.

This clone was found once. The chain carries TRBV6-1 and TRBJ2-1, with D possibly being TRBD2 (5 bases). CDR1 MNHNS and CDR2 SASEGT come from the germline V gene. V lost 6 bases, J lost 5 bases, and 14 bases lay in between. CDR3 size: 14 residues. The CDR3 bases are TGTGCCAGCAGGTTCGGGGAAATGGACAATGAGCAGTTCTTC. Translated: CASRFGEMDNEQFF.

The CDR3 loop reads CSVDGLAGGYSYNEQFF. CDR3 DNA: TGCAGCGTTGACGGACTAGCGGGAGGTTACTCCTACAATGAGCAGTTCTTC. J is TRBJ2-1 and V is TRBV29-1; 14 nucleotides line up with TRBD2. This CDR3 region has 17 residues. Losses at the gene ends were 3 bases for V and 0 bases for J; bases not matched to a gene: 4. Germline V lookup: CDR1 SQVTM, CDR2 ANQGSEA.

There are many counts of this clone. The chain combines TRBV14 with TRBJ1-2; TRBD1 might be the D (5 bases). V gave up 0 bases and J gave up 7 bases, with 12 bases separating them. In germline, CDR1 is SGHDN, CDR2 FVKESK. This CDR3 contains 14 residues. The CDR3 spells CASSQDGGIRGYTF. The DNA for the CDR3 is TGTGCCAGCAGCCAAGATGGGGGGATTCGTGGCTACACCTTC.

This clone was seen only once. This rearrangement joins TRBV27 to TRBJ1-5; TRBD1 might be the D (5 bases). Germline-derived CDR1 and CDR2 are MNHEY and SMNVEV (reference sequence). The ends were cut back, 3 bases at V and 7 bases at J, with 13 bases in the middle. This CDR3 contains 14 residues. This CDR3 reads CASSFLGDQQPQHF. DNA for the CDR3: TGTGCCAGCAGTTTCCTGGGGGATCAACAGCCCCAGCATTTT.

The chain combines TRBV7-2 with TRBJ1-2, with a tentative D call TRBD1 (6 bases). The V gene lost 1 base and the J gene lost 3 bases, with 9 bases spanning the gap. This CDR3 contains 14 residues. The germline CDR1 and CDR2 sequences are SGHTA and FQGNSA. CDR3 residues: CASSLVAGDYGYTF. The DNA for the CDR3 is TGTGCCAGCAGCTTAGTCGCAGGGGACTATGGCTACACCTTC.

V usage is TRBV25-1 and J usage is TRBJ2-3; no reliable D call. The germline gives CDR1 MGHDK, CDR2 SYGVNS. The CDR3 has 14 amino acids. Trimming shortened V by 6 bases and J by 2 bases, and 12 bases separated the two germline ends. The CDR3 DNA follows: TGTGCCAGCAGGGACCCGGTAGTCACAGATACGCAGTATTTT. Its protein product is CASRDPVVTDTQYF. The variable domain in full, with the rest retrieved from reference TRBV25-1 and TRBJ2-3, is EADIYQTPRYLVIGTGKKITLECSQTMGHDKMYWYQQDPGMELHLIHYSYGVNSTEKGDLSSESTVSRIRTEHFPLTLESARPSHTSQYLCASRDPVVTDTQYFGPGTRLTVL.

The rearrangement links TRBV28 to TRBJ1-5; D is unresolved. V lost 5 bases to trimming and J lost 2 bases, with 13 bases between them. Germline assignment: CDR1 MDHEN and CDR2 SYDVKM. The CDR3 sequence is 15 residues long. CDR3 in DNA: TGTGCCAGCAGTCGGACTATGCCAGGCAATCAGCCCCAGCATTTT. Protein product: CASSRTMPGNQPQHF.

V gene TRBV5-1 combines with J gene TRBJ2-2, with D unresolved. From germline, CDR1 is SGHRS and CDR2 YFSETQ. The CDR3 length is 14 residues. Deletions cut 0 bases from V and 3 bases from J, with 6 bases between. The CDR3 spells CASSLVADTGELFF. Here the CDR3 DNA reads TGCGCCAGCAGCTTGGTCGCGGACACCGGGGAGCTGTTTTTT.

This clone was picked up a small number of times. The CDR3 sequence: CASRGQASGPGHEQFF. The DNA for the CDR3 is TGTGCCAGCAGGGGTCAGGCTAGCGGGCCAGGGCATGAGCAGTTCTTC. The chain links TRBV27 to TRBJ2-1; 8 positions match TRBD2. The CDR3 runs to 16 residues. The germline V gene has CDR1 MNHEY and CDR2 SMNVEV (reference sequence). V trimming: 6 bases; J trimming: 8 bases; junction bases outside the gene matches: 15.

The count of this clone is one. The chain has TRBV2 and TRBJ2-7; 9 bases map to TRBD1. The CDR3 runs 12 residues. V was pared by 7 bases and J by 2 bases, with 0 bases of the junction left unmatched. The germline V gene encodes CDR1 SNHLY and CDR2 FYNNEI. The CDR3 DNA reads as TGTGCCAGCAACAGGGGGCCCTACGAGCAGTACTTC. Translation: CASNRGPYEQYF.

This chain joins TRBV19 and TRBJ1-1; 7 positions agree with TRBD1. Germline loops: CDR1 LNHDA, CDR2 SQIVND (reference sequence). The CDR3 contains 16 residues. The trim removed 0 bases at V and 4 bases at J, leaving 8 bases unmatched. Here the CDR3 DNA reads TGTGCCAGTAGTATAGATCACAGGGGTAGCGGCACTGAAGCTTTCTTT. The encoded protein is CASSIDHRGSGTEAFF. Variable domain in full (rest from reference TRBV19 and TRBJ1-1): DGGITQSPKYLFRKEGQNVTLSCEQNLNHDAMYWYRQDPGQGLRLIYYSQIVNDFQKGDIAEGYSVSREKKESFPLTVTSAQKNPTAFYLCASSIDHRGSGTEAFFGQGTRLTVV.

This clone has more than one count but fewer than ten. The V and J genes are TRBV11-3 and TRBJ2-1, with 13 bases lining up with TRBD2. The J segment lost 6 bases and the V segment lost 5 bases, leaving 10 bases of the junction unmatched. The CDR3 has 17 residues. CDR1 is SGHNT and CDR2 is YENEEA in the germline V gene. The CDR3 protein is CASSRGLAGQASNEQFF. The DNA of the CDR3 is TGTGCCAGCAGCAGGGGACTAGCGGGACAAGCGAGCAATGAGCAGTTCTTC.

The gene calls are TRBV10-3 and TRBJ2-3, with D unresolved. The V gene's germline CDR1 is ENHRY and CDR2 SYGVKD. V was pared by 6 bases and J by 2 bases, with 12 bases between. This CDR3 contains 14 residues. CDR3 loop: CAIRTTSATDTQYF. For the CDR3, the DNA is TGTGCCATCAGGACAACAAGCGCCACAGATACGCAGTATTTT.

The chain combines TRBV29-1 with TRBJ2-1; a weak D match, TRBD1 (5 bases). The CDR3 loop spans 12 amino acids. From germline, CDR1 is SQVTM and CDR2 ANQGSEA. V was cut by 4 bases and J by 8 bases, with 12 bases left in between. The CDR3 loop reads CSVGRARDEQFF. CDR3 bases: TGCAGCGTTGGCAGGGCTAGGGATGAGCAGTTCTTC.

The rearrangement links TRBV28 to TRBJ2-1; D is unclear. This CDR3 has 14 residues. Trimming shortened V by 8 bases and J by 4 bases, and 15 bases separated the two germline ends. Germline CDR1 reads MDHEN; CDR2 reads SYDVKM. CDR3 residues: CASLPGGPYNEQFF. CDR3 DNA sequence: TGTGCCAGCCTCCCCGGCGGACCTTACAATGAGCAGTTCTTC. Full variable domain (rest looked up from reference TRBV28 and TRBJ2-1): DVKVTQSSRYLVKRTGEKVFLECVQDMDHENMFWYRQDPGLGLRLIYFSYDVKMKEKGDIPEGYSVSREKKERFSLILESASTNQTSMYLCASLPGGPYNEQFFGPGTRLTVL.

J is TRBJ1-3 and V is TRBV10-2, with a weak D call TRBD1 (6 bases). The V gene lost 4 bases and the J gene lost 1 base, with 8 bases spanning the gap. The CDR3 length is 14 residues. The germline gives CDR1 WSHSY, CDR2 SAAADI. As DNA, the CDR3 is TGCGCCAGCAGTGGGACAGAGTCTGGAAACACCATATATTTT. Protein product: CASSGTESGNTIYF.

V is TRBV28 and J is TRBJ2-7; D is possibly TRBD2 (6 bases). CDR1 MDHEN and CDR2 SYDVKM come from the germline V gene. This CDR3 has 15 residues. Deletions cut 6 bases from V and 3 bases from J, with 18 bases between. CDR3 bases: TGTGCCAGCAGCCCGGCCGGGAGTGAAATCTACGAGCAGTACTTC. As protein: CASSPAGSEIYEQYF.

The rearrangement links TRBV10-3 to TRBJ2-7; 13 positions agree with TRBD2. CDR3 length: 14 residues. V shed 7 bases and J 6 bases; nucleotides not matched to a gene: 6. The germline V gene has CDR1 ENHRY and CDR2 SYGVKD. The CDR3 bases are TGTGCCATCAAACTAGCGGGAGGGCCGGGCGAGCAGTACTTC. Translating it yields CAIKLAGGPGEQYF.

The chain recombines TRBV2 with TRBJ2-5, with D tentatively TRBD1 (6 bases). V dropped 2 bases and J dropped 4 bases, with 11 bases sitting between them. CDR3 length: 14 residues. CDR1 is SNHLY and CDR2 is FYNNEI in the germline V gene. The CDR3 loop is CASSESRGRETQYF. The DNA for the CDR3 is TGTGCCAGCAGTGAATCCAGGGGTCGAGAGACCCAGTACTTC.

In regard to this clone: The sample has other DNA sequences that encode this CDR3 too. The chain has TRBV9 and TRBJ2-1, with D tentatively TRBD1 or TRBD2 (5 bases each). CDR1 SGDLS and CDR2 YYNGEE come from the germline V gene. V lost 1 base, J lost 2 bases, and 7 bases lay in between. The CDR3 has 14 amino acids. The CDR3 is CASSVMGPYNEQFF. The CDR3 DNA reads TGTGCCAGCAGCGTAATGGGACCCTACAATGAGCAGTTCTTC.

V is TRBV2 and J is TRBJ2-7, with D tentatively TRBD2 (5 bases). CDR3 length equals 14 residues. Germline assignment: CDR1 SNHLY and CDR2 FYNNEI. The V end was cut by 4 bases, the J end by 0 bases, with 10 bases between. The CDR3 here is CASSALGVSYEQYF. In DNA, the CDR3 is TGTGCCAGCAGTGCGTTGGGAGTCTCCTACGAGCAGTACTTC.

The rearrangement joins TRBV6-1 to TRBJ2-1; the D is unclear. This CDR3 is 13 amino acids long. Trimming stripped 4 bases from V and 2 bases from J, with 6 bases between. The germline V gene encodes CDR1 MNHNS and CDR2 SASEGT. The CDR3, as DNA: TGTGCCAGCAGTGGGACGCCCTACAATGAGCAGTTCTTC. Translated, it gives CASSGTPYNEQFF.

The genes are TRBV15 and TRBJ1-3; no clear D gene. The germline V gene encodes CDR1 LNHNV and CDR2 YYDKDF (reference sequence). The CDR3 consists of 15 residues. Between the trimmed V and J ends, which lost 3 bases and 0 bases, there was a span of 9 bases. The CDR3 here is CATSRYRGSGNTIYF. The CDR3 DNA is TGTGCCACCAGCAGGTACCGGGGCTCTGGAAACACCATATATTTT. Using reference TRBV15 and TRBJ1-3 for the parts outside the CDR3, the full variable domain is DAMVIQNPRYQVTQFGKPVTLSCSQTLNHNVMYWYQQKSSQAPKLLFHYYDKDFNNEADTPDNFQSRRPNTSFCFLDIRSPGLGDTAMYLCATSRYRGSGNTIYFGEGSWLTVV.

The chain couples TRBV6-1 to TRBJ2-3; D not resolved. The germline V and J ends were trimmed by 1 base and 0 bases, with 11 bases remaining between them. This CDR3 spans 16 amino acids. Germline CDR1 is MNHNS and CDR2 is SASEGT. The CDR3 protein is CASSEGWGTSTDTQYF. The CDR3 DNA reads TGTGCCAGCAGTGAAGGGTGGGGAACTAGCACAGATACGCAGTATTTT.